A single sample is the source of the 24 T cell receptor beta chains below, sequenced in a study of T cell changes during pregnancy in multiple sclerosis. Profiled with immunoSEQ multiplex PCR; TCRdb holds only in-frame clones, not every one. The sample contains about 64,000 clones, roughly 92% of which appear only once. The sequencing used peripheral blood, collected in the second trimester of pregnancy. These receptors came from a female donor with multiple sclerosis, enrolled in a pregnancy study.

The CDR3 spells CASSQMTSGQGTDTQYF. The CDR3 DNA reads as TGTGCCAGCAGCCAAATGACCTCGGGACAGGGGACAGATACGCAGTATTTT. The chain has TRBV4-2 and TRBJ2-3; TRBD1 matches 10 bases. CDR1 and CDR2 from the germline V gene are LGHNA and YNFKEQ. CDR3 size: 17 residues. The V segment lost 2 bases and the J segment 3 bases; nucleotides outside the gene matches: 8.

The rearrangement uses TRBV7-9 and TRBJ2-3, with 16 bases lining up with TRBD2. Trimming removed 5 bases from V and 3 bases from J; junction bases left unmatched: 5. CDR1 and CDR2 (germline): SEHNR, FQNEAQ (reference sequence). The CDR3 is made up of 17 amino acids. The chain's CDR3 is CASSQPGLAGGTDTQYF. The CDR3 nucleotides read TGTGCCAGCAGCCAACCGGGACTAGCGGGAGGGACAGATACGCAGTATTTT.

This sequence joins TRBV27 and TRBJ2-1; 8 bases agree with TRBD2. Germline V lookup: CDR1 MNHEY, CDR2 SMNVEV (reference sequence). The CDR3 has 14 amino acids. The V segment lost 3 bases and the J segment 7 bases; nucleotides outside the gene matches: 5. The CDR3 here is CASSLRLATNEQFF. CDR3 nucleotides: TGTGCCAGCAGTTTGAGACTAGCGACTAATGAGCAGTTCTTC.

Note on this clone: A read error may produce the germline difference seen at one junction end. In DNA form, the CDR3 reads TGTGCTAGCAGCTTAGGGGGGGGCTGGGACAATGAGCAGTTCTTC. Its translation is CASSLGGGWDNEQFF. The chain couples TRBV7-7 to TRBJ2-1, with D possibly matching TRBD2 (7 bases). From germline, CDR1 is SSHAT and CDR2 FNYEAQ (reference sequence). This CDR3 comprises 15 residues.

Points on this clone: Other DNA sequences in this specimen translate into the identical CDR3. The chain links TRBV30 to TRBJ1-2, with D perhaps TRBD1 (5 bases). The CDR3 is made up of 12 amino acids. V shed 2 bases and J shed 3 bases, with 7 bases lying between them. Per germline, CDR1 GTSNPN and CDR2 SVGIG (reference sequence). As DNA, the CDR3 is TGTGCCTGGAGTCCGGGGGACTATGGCTACACCTTC. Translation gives CAWSPGDYGYTF.

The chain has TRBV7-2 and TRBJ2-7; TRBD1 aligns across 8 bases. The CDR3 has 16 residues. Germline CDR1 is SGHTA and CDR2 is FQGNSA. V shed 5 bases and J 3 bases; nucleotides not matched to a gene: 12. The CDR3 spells CASSQTGQGAIYEQYF. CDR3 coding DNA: TGTGCCAGCAGCCAAACGGGGCAGGGGGCAATCTACGAGCAGTACTTC.

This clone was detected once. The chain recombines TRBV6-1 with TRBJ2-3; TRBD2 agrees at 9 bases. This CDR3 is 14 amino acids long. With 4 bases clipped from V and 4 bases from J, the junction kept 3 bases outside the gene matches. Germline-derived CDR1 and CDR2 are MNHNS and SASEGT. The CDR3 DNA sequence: TGTGCCAGCAGTGCTGGACTAGCGTCAGATACGCAGTATTTT. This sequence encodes CASSAGLASDTQYF.

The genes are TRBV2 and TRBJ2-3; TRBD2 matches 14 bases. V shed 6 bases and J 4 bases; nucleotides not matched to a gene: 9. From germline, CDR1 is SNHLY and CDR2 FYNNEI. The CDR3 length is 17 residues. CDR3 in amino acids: CASSGGGTSGSADTQYF. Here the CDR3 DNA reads TGTGCCAGCAGCGGGGGGGGGACTAGCGGGAGTGCAGATACGCAGTATTTT.

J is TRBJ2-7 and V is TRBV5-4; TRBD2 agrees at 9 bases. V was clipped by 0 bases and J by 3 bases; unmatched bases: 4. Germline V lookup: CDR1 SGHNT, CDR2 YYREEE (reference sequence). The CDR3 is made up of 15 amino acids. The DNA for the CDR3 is TGTGCCAGCAGCTTGGGTCTAGCGGGAAACTACGAGCAGTACTTC. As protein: CASSLGLAGNYEQYF. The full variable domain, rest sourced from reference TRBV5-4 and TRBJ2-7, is ETGVTQSPTHLIKTRGQQVTLRCSSQSGHNTVSWYQQALGQGPQFIFQYYREEENGRGNFPPRFSGLQFPNYSSELNVNALELDDSALYLCASSLGLAGNYEQYFGPGTRLTVT.

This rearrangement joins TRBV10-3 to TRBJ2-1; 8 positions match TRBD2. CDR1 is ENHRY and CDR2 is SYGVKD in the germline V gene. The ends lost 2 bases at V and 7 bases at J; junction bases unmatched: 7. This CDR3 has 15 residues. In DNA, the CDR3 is TGTGCCATCAGTGAGGGGAGCGGGAGTTATAATGAGCAGTTCTTC. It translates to CAISEGSGSYNEQFF.

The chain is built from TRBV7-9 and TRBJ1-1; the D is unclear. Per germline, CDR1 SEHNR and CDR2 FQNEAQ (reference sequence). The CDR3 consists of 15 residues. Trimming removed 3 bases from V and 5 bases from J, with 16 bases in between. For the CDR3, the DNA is TGTGCCAGCAGCTTCCCCGGAGGCAGGAGGACTGAAGCTTTCTTT. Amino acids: CASSFPGGRRTEAFF.

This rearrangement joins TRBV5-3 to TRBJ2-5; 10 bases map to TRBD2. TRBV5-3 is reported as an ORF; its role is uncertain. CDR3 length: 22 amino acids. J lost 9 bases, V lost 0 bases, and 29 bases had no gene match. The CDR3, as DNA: TGTGCCAGAAGCTTGGTTTCCCGACCGGGACTAGCGCGAGATAGTAAGAGATTGGCCCAGTACTTC. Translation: CARSLVSRPGLARDSKRLAQYF.

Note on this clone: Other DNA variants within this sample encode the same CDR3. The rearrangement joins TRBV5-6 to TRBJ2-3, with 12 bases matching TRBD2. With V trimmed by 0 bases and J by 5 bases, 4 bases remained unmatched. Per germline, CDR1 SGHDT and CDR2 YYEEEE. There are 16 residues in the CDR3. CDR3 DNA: TGTGCCAGCAGCTTGGGACTAGCGGGAGTAGGAGATACGCAGTATTTT. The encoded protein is CASSLGLAGVGDTQYF.

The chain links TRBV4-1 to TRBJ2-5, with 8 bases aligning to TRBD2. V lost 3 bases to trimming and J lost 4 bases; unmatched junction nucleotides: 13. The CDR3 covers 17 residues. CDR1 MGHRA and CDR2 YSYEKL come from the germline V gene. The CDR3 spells CASSQLTSDPTRETQYF. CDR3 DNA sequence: TGCGCCAGCAGCCAGCTGACTAGCGATCCTACCAGAGAGACCCAGTACTTC.

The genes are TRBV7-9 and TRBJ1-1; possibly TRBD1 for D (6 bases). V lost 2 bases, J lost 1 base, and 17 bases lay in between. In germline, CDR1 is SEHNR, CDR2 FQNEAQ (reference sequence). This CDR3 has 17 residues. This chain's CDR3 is CASSLKGGLQRNTEAFF. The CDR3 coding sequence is TGTGCCAGCAGCTTAAAAGGGGGACTACAGAGGAACACTGAAGCTTTCTTT. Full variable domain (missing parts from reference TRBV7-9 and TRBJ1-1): DTGVSQNPRHKITKRGQNVTFRCDPISEHNRLYWYRQTLGQGPEFLTYFQNEAQLEKSRLLSDRFSAERPKGSFSTLEIQRTEQGDSAMYLCASSLKGGLQRNTEAFFGQGTRLTVV.

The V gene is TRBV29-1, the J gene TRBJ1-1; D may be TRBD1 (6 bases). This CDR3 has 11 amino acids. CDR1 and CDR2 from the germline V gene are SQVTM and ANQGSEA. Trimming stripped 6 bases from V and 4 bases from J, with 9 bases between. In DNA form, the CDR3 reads TGCAGCGTCGGGGGGCCCACTGAAGCTTTCTTT. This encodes CSVGGPTEAFF.

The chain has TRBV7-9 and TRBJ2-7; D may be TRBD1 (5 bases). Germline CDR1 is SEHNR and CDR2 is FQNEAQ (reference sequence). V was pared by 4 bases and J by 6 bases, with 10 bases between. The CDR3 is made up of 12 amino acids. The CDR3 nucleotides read TGTGCCAGCAGCTCCCAGGGTGCCGAGCAGTACTTC. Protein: CASSSQGAEQYF.

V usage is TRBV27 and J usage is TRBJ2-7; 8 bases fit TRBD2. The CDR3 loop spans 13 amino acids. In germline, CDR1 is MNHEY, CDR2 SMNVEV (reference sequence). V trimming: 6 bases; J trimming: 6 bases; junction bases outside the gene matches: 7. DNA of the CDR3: TGTGCCAGCAGGGGGTATAGCGGGACCGAGCAGTACTTC. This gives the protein CASRGYSGTEQYF.

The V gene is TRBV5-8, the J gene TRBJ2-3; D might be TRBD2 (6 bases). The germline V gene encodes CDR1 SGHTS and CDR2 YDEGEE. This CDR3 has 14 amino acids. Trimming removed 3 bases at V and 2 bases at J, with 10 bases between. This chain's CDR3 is CASSSGLATDTQYF. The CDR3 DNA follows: TGTGCCAGCAGCTCGGGACTGGCCACAGATACGCAGTATTTT.

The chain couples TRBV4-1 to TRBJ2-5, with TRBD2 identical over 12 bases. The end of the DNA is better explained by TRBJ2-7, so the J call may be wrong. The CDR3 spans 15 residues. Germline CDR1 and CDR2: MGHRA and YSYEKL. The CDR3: CASSQETSGRSEQYF. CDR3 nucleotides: TGCGCCAGCAGCCAAGAAACTAGCGGGAGGAGCGAGCAGTACTTC.

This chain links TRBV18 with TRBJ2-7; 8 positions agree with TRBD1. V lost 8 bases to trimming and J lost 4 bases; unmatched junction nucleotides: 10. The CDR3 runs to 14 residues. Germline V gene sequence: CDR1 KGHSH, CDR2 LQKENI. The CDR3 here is CASTLDRESYEQYF. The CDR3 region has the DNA TGTGCCAGCACTTTGGACAGGGAATCATACGAGCAGTACTTC.

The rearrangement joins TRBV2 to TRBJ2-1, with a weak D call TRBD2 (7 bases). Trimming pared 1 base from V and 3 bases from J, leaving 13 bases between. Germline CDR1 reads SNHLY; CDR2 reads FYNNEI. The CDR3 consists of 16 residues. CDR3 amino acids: CASSEEGGGLYNEQFF. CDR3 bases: TGTGCCAGCAGTGAAGAGGGGGGAGGGCTCTACAATGAGCAGTTCTTC.

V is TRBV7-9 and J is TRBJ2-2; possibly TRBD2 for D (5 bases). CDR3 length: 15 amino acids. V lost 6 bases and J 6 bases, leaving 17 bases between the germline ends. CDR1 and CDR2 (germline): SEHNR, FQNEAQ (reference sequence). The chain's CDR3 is CASSSPLRGAGELFF. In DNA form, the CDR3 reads TGTGCCAGCAGTTCCCCGCTCCGGGGTGCCGGGGAGCTGTTTTTT.

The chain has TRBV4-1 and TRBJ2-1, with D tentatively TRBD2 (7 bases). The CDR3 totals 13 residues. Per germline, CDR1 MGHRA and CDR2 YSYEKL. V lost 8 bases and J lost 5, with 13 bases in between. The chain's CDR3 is CASRGATHNEQFF. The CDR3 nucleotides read TGCGCCAGCCGGGGGGCGACCCACAATGAGCAGTTCTTC.